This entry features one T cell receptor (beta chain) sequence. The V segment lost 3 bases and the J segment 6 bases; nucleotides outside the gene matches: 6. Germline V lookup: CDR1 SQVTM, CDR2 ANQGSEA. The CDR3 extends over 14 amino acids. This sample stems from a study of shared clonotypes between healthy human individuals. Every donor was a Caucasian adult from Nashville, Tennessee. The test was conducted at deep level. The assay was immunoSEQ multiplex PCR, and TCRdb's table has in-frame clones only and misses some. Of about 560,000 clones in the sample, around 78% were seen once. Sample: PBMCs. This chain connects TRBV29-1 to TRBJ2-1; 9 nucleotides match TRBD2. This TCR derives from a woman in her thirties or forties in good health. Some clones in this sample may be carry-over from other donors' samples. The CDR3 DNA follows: TGCAGCGTTGATCGGCTAGCGGGAATCAATGAGCAGTTCTTC. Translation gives CSVDRLAGINEQFF.